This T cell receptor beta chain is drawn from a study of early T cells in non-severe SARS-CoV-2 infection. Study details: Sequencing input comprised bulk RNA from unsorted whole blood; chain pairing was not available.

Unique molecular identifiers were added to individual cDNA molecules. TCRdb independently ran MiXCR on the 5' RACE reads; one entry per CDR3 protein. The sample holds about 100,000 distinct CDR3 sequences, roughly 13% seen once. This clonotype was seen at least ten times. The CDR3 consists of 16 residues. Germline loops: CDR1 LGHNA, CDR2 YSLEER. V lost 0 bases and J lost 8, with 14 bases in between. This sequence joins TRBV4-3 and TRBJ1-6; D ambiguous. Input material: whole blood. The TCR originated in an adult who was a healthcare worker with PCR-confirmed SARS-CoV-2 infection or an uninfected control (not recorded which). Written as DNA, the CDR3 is TGCGCCAGCAGCCAAGATCTGGCCGGAACTTATTCACCCCTCCACTTT. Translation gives CASSQDLAGTYSPLHF.